This T cell receptor (beta chain) is from a study of beta chain features in type 1 diabetes. General study findings and limits: Equally in patients and controls, shorter templates might have been favored by PCR. Across patients, naive, central memory and Treg TCRB repertoires exhibited apparently greater similarity than was observed across healthy donors. Shortening of TCRB CDR3s, moderate but significant, appeared in all four CD4+ subsets of Type 1 diabetes patients.

Comment on this clone: Its cognate antigen is unknown.

Investigators reverse transcribed all isolated RNA, so they sequenced expressed TCRB transcripts. Profiled with immunoSEQ multiplex PCR; TCRdb holds only in-frame clones, not every one. Of approximately 250,000 clones listed, approximately 24% are singletons. This CDR3 is built from 14 residues. The V gene's germline CDR1 is SEHNR and CDR2 FQNEAQ (reference sequence). V was clipped by 2 bases and J by 6 bases, with 11 bases between them. The sample consisted of naive CD4+ T cells from blood. The source is a woman aged 25-40 years with type 1 diabetes. The chain employs TRBV7-9 and TRBJ2-4, with a weak D call TRBD1 (6 bases). CDR3 DNA: TGTGCCAGCAGCTTATCAGGACAGCTAAACATTCAGTACTTC. Translation: CASSLSGQLNIQYF.